This record looks at one TCR beta chain sequence and its context. Its antigen is unidentified. This sample was included in a study of STAT3 mutations in large granular lymphocyte leukemia. Study findings and constraints: Every T-LGLL patient had at least one immunodominant TCRbeta clonotype.

Repertoires were generated with immunoSEQ multiplex PCR, while TCRdb's copy carries only in-frame clones and drops some. Altogether 20,000 to 30,000 clones are present, approximately 94% being singletons, with the ten largest covering roughly 6.5%. This CDR3 is built from 12 residues. V lost 7 bases and J lost 7, with 14 bases in between. Germline-derived CDR1 and CDR2 are MDHEN and SYDVKM. Sequenced: peripheral blood mononuclear cells. The chain is built from TRBV28 and TRBJ2-7; D is unclear. The source is a man aged 40-55 years with T-cell large granular lymphocyte leukemia. Some clones in this sample may be carry-over from other donors' samples. The CDR3 DNA reads as TGTGCCAGCAAAGGAGAAACATCGGAGCAGTACTTC. Protein: CASKGETSEQYF.